These 25 T cell receptor beta chains share one sample of origin, sequenced in a study of OX40 agonist ivuxolimab in advanced cancers. Sequenced by immunoSEQ multiplex PCR; TCRdb stores in-frame clones only, minus some. The sample holds about 26,000 clones; nearly 80% are singletons and the top ten take under 30%. Sequences were derived from CD4+ or CD8+ T cells sorted from blood, sampled in a trial of the OX40 agonist ivuxolimab. The receptors shown here come from an adult with an advanced solid tumor such as melanoma, head and neck, liver or kidney cancer.

The chain recombines TRBV4-3 with TRBJ2-1; D assignment may be TRBD1 or TRBD2 (5 bases each). Trimming pared 4 bases from V and 9 bases from J, leaving 13 bases between. This CDR3 spans 13 amino acids. Germline V CDR1 and CDR2: LGHNA, YSLEER. CDR3 sequence (DNA): TGCGCCAGCAGCCCTGAGTGGGACGGTGAGCAGTTCTTC. Protein: CASSPEWDGEQFF.

The rearrangement links TRBV4-1 to TRBJ2-5; 9 bases map to TRBD2. Germline trimming cut 3 bases from V and 1 base from J; bases unmatched to any gene: 3. The CDR3 totals 15 residues. Germline CDR1 and CDR2: MGHRA and YSYEKL. CDR3 DNA sequence: TGCGCCAGCAGCCAGGGGACTAGCATCCAAGAGACCCAGTACTTC. Protein product: CASSQGTSIQETQYF.

This clone has only a few counts. The chain uses TRBV7-8 and TRBJ2-7; D is ambiguous. V dropped 5 bases and J dropped 3 bases, with 5 bases sitting between them. The V gene's germline CDR1 is SGHVS and CDR2 FQNEAQ. The CDR3 length is 11 residues. CDR3 DNA: TGTGCCAGCAGCGACCGCTACGAGCAGTACTTC. It translates to CASSDRYEQYF. Combining the CDR3 with reference TRBV7-8 and TRBJ2-7 gives the whole variable domain GAGVSQSPRYKVAKRGQDVALRCDPISGHVSLFWYQQALGQGPEFLTYFQNEAQLDKSGLPSDRFFAERPEGSVSTLKIQRTQQEDSAVYLCASSDRYEQYFGPGTRLTVT.

This chain uses TRBV29-1 with TRBJ1-1; no definite D call. The V end was cut by 6 bases, the J end by 11 bases, with 7 bases between. The CDR3 sequence is 8 residues long. Per the germline V gene, CDR1 is SQVTM and CDR2 is ANQGSEA. The CDR3 region is CSVGVAFF. The CDR3, as DNA: TGCAGCGTGGGCGTTGCTTTCTTT.

J is TRBJ2-7 and V is TRBV6-6; TRBD1 might be the D (6 bases). The CDR3 runs to 14 residues. V lost 6 bases to trimming and J lost 4 bases, with 16 bases between them. Per germline, CDR1 MNHNY and CDR2 SVGAGI (reference sequence). In DNA, the CDR3 is TGTGCCAGCAGCTCCTACAGGGAGATTTACGAGCAGTACTTC. This translates into CASSSYREIYEQYF.

This chain joins TRBV27 and TRBJ2-1, with TRBD1 matching over 10 bases. The J segment lost 8 bases and the V segment lost 8 bases, leaving 3 bases of the junction unmatched. The CDR3 is made up of 12 amino acids. Looked up from germline, CDR1 is MNHEY and CDR2 is SMNVEV (reference sequence). The CDR3 region is CASADRGDEQFF. In DNA, the CDR3 is TGTGCCAGCGCGGACAGGGGGGATGAGCAGTTCTTC.

The chain has TRBV11-2 and TRBJ1-1; 9 bases match TRBD1. The CDR3 has 15 residues. The V gene end was trimmed by 5 bases and the J gene end by 8 bases; junction bases not matched to a gene: 12. Germline V gives CDR1 SGHAT, CDR2 FQNNGV. CDR3 sequence: CASSQQGASRMEAFF. CDR3 nucleotide sequence: TGTGCCAGCAGCCAACAGGGGGCATCCCGAATGGAAGCTTTCTTT.

The gene calls are TRBV6-5 and TRBJ2-2; 7 bases line up with TRBD1. This CDR3 has 14 amino acids. CDR1 is MNHEY and CDR2 is SVGAGI in the germline V gene. V dropped 2 bases and J dropped 5; count of bases not matched to a gene: 2. CDR3 residues: CASSYPQGTGELFF. CDR3 bases: TGTGCCAGCAGTTACCCACAGGGGACCGGGGAGCTGTTTTTT.

V usage is TRBV27 and J usage is TRBJ2-3, with 11 bases that match TRBD1. The CDR3 is 15 amino acids. The V and J ends lost 5 bases and 2 bases, in that order; junction bases with no gene match: 3. CDR1 and CDR2 from the germline V gene are MNHEY and SMNVEV (reference sequence). The CDR3 spells CASSPGQGVTDTQYF. CDR3 coding DNA: TGTGCCAGCAGTCCGGGACAGGGGGTCACAGATACGCAGTATTTT.

This chain joins TRBV27 and TRBJ2-7, with TRBD2 matching 9 bases. V was pared by 7 bases and J by 7 bases, with 11 bases of the junction left unmatched. The germline V gene has CDR1 MNHEY and CDR2 SMNVEV (reference sequence). The CDR3 has 14 residues. The CDR3 sequence is CASTPLAGGLEQYF. Written as DNA, the CDR3 is TGTGCCAGCACCCCCTTGGCGGGAGGGTTGGAGCAGTACTTC.

This clone showed up just a few times. CDR3 DNA sequence: TGCAGCGGTCAGTCCAACGGGGAGCTGTTTTTT. Its protein is CSGQSNGELFF. The chain has TRBV29-1 and TRBJ2-2; D gene unclear. The CDR3 length is 11 residues. V was shortened by 7 bases and J by 7 bases, with 10 bases between the two germline ends. Looked up from germline, CDR1 is SQVTM and CDR2 is ANQGSEA.

The chain is built from TRBV27 and TRBJ2-3; TRBD1 aligns across 7 bases. Trimming cost V 2 bases and J 2 bases; bases outside gene matches: 7. CDR1 is MNHEY and CDR2 is SMNVEV in the germline V gene (reference sequence). This CDR3 is built from 16 residues. The CDR3 region is CASSLGDDRATDTQYF. As DNA, the CDR3 is TGTGCCAGCAGTTTAGGGGACGACAGGGCCACAGATACGCAGTATTTT.

The chain employs TRBV14 and TRBJ2-7; perhaps TRBD2 as D (7 bases). Germline CDR1 and CDR2: SGHDN and FVKESK. This CDR3 comprises 14 residues. Trimming pared 3 bases from V and 2 bases from J, leaving 11 bases between. CDR3 in DNA: TGTGCCAGCAGCCAGGGGAGGGGGGCCTACGAGCAGTACTTC. Encoded protein: CASSQGRGAYEQYF.

J is TRBJ1-1 and V is TRBV19, with TRBD1 matching 8 bases. Per germline, CDR1 LNHDA and CDR2 SQIVND (reference sequence). CDR3 size: 15 residues. Losses at the gene ends were 5 bases for V and 3 bases for J; bases not matched to a gene: 8. The DNA of the CDR3 is TGTGCCAGTAGTTTCCTCGGACAGGGCCACACTGAAGCTTTCTTT. This sequence encodes CASSFLGQGHTEAFF.

The rearrangement links TRBV7-3 to TRBJ2-7; the D gene is possibly TRBD1 (5 bases). Germline V gives CDR1 SGHTA, CDR2 FQGTGA. V lost 6 bases to trimming and J lost 2 bases, with 14 bases between them. The CDR3 extends over 14 amino acids. The CDR3 sequence: CASSSTGGPYEQYF. As DNA, the CDR3 is TGTGCCAGCAGTTCCACAGGTGGGCCCTACGAGCAGTACTTC. Full variable domain (remainder filled in from reference TRBV7-3 and TRBJ2-7): GAGVSQTPSNKVTEKGKYVELRCDPISGHTALYWYRQSLGQGPEFLIYFQGTGAADDSGLPNDRFFAVRPEGSVSTLKIQRTERGDSAVYLCASSSTGGPYEQYFGPGTRLTVT.

V usage is TRBV28 and J usage is TRBJ2-1, with TRBD2 as a possible D gene (5 bases). V shed 4 bases and J shed 2 bases, with 15 bases lying between them. This CDR3 contains 16 residues. From germline, CDR1 is MDHEN and CDR2 SYDVKM. The CDR3 reads CASSYYRDTPYNEQFF. CDR3 nucleotide sequence: TGTGCCAGCAGTTACTACCGGGATACCCCCTACAATGAGCAGTTCTTC.

The chain employs TRBV28 and TRBJ2-2, with D perhaps TRBD1 (6 bases). This CDR3 contains 17 residues. With 4 bases removed from V and 1 base from J, the gap between germline ends came to 16 bases. Germline assignment: CDR1 MDHEN and CDR2 SYDVKM. CDR3 sequence reads: CASSSLPTGKNTGELFF. CDR3 DNA: TGTGCCAGCAGTTCCCTCCCCACAGGGAAGAACACCGGGGAGCTGTTTTTT.

This clone was counted only a few times. The V call is TRBV9, the J call TRBJ2-3; perhaps TRBD2 as D (5 bases). The CDR3 runs 15 residues. With 5 bases removed from V and 3 bases from J, the gap between germline ends came to 16 bases. CDR1 is SGDLS, CDR2 YYNGEE, per germline. CDR3 sequence (DNA): TGTGCCAGCAGGGACGACTTACGAGGGACAGATACGCAGTATTTT. It translates to CASRDDLRGTDTQYF.

V is TRBV27 and J is TRBJ1-5; unclear D gene. V lost 4 bases and J lost 4, with 11 bases in between. Germline V CDR1 and CDR2: MNHEY, SMNVEV (reference sequence). The CDR3 sequence is 14 residues long. CDR3 amino acids: CASSSGPLNQPQHF. The CDR3 bases are TGTGCCAGCAGTTCGGGCCCCCTTAATCAGCCCCAGCATTTT.

This clone was observed a single time. The rearrangement links TRBV28 to TRBJ1-4; 8 bases agree with TRBD1. V lost 4 bases and J lost 5; bases outside the gene matches: 9. Looked up from germline, CDR1 is MDHEN and CDR2 is SYDVKM. The CDR3 loop spans 16 amino acids. The CDR3 DNA follows: TGTGCCAGCAGTTCTCTGATGACAGGGGAGAATGAAAAACTGTTTTTT. Translation gives CASSSLMTGENEKLFF.

This chain joins TRBV9 and TRBJ2-5, with TRBD2 identical over 10 bases. V was clipped by 3 bases and J by 4 bases; unmatched bases: 15. CDR1 and CDR2 from the germline V gene are SGDLS and YYNGEE. This CDR3 region has 18 residues. The CDR3 protein is CASSDGNKAGGLGETQYF. The CDR3 nucleotides are TGTGCCAGCAGCGACGGAAATAAAGCGGGGGGGCTGGGAGAGACCCAGTACTTC.

The chain combines TRBV30 with TRBJ2-2, with 7 bases identical to TRBD1. The CDR3 spans 13 residues. V was clipped by 8 bases and J by 4 bases; unmatched bases: 7. The germline V gene encodes CDR1 GTSNPN and CDR2 SVGIG (reference sequence). The CDR3 here is CAGRQGVTGELFF. The CDR3, as DNA: TGTGCCGGCAGACAGGGAGTCACCGGGGAGCTGTTTTTT.

The CDR3 coding sequence is TGTGCCAGCAGCGCCTGGGGACAGACACAGACCCAGTACTTC. This encodes CASSAWGQTQTQYF. The rearrangement links TRBV9 to TRBJ2-5; 7 bases agree with TRBD1. The V gene's germline CDR1 is SGDLS and CDR2 YYNGEE. V lost 3 bases and J lost 6; bases outside the gene matches: 8. The CDR3 loop spans 14 amino acids.

This clone turned up a few times. The chain recombines TRBV28 with TRBJ1-6; the D gene is possibly TRBD1 (5 bases). The CDR3 covers 17 residues. V dropped 5 bases and J dropped 0 bases, with 14 bases sitting between them. The germline V gene has CDR1 MDHEN and CDR2 SYDVKM. CDR3 DNA: TGTGCCAGCAGTCCCCTCCGACAGAGCTCCTATAATTCACCCCTCCACTTT. Translating gives CASSPLRQSSYNSPLHF.

The rearrangement joins TRBV4-2 to TRBJ1-6; possible D gene TRBD1, 5 bases. Germline CDR1 is LGHNA and CDR2 is YNFKEQ. CDR3 length: 15 amino acids. The germline V and J ends were trimmed by 6 bases and 7 bases, with 16 bases remaining between them. The CDR3 region is CASSLPEGLNSPLHF. The CDR3 DNA reads TGTGCCAGCAGTCTCCCCGAGGGGCTAAATTCACCCCTCCACTTT.